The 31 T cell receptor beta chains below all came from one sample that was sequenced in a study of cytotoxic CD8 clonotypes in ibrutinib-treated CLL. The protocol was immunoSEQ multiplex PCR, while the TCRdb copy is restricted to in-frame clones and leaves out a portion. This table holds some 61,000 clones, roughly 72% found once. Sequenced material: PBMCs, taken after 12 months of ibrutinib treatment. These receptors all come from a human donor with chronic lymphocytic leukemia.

Here the CDR3 reads CASSLGLNEKLFF. The CDR3 DNA is TGTGCCAGCAGTTTAGGGCTTAATGAAAAACTGTTTTTT. This rearrangement joins TRBV28 to TRBJ1-4; D gene uncertain. The CDR3 is 13 residues long. CDR1 and CDR2 from the germline V gene are MDHEN and SYDVKM. Trimming cost V 2 bases and J 4 bases, with 5 bases left between them.

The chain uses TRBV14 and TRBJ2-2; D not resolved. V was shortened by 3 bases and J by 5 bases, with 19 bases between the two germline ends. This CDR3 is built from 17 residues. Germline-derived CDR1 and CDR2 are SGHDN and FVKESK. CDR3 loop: CASSQSALTVSTGELFF. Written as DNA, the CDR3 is TGTGCCAGCAGCCAGTCAGCCCTAACAGTTTCGACCGGGGAGCTGTTTTTT.

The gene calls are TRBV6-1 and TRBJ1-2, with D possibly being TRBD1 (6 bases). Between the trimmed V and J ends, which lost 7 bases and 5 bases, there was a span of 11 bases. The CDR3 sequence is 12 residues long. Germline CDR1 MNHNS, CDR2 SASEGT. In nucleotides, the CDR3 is TGTGCCAGCAACCCGGACAGTTATGGCTACACCTTC. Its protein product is CASNPDSYGYTF.

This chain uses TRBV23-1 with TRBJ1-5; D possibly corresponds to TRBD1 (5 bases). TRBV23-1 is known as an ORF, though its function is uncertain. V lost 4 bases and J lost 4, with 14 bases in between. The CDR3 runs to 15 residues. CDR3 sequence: CASSRAGTANQPQHF. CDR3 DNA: TGCGCCAGCAGTCGCGCAGGGACGGCGAATCAGCCCCAGCATTTT.

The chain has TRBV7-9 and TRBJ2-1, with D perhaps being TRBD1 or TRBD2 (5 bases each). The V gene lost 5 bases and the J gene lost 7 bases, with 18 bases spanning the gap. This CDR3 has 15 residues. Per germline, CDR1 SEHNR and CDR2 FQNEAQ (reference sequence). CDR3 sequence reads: CASSRRGVHFNEQFF. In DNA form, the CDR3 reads TGTGCCAGCAGCCGCAGAGGGGTTCATTTTAATGAGCAGTTCTTC.

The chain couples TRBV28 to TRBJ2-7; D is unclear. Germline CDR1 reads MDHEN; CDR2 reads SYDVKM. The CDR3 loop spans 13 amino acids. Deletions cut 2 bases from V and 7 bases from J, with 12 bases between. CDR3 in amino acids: CASSLSVVDEQYF. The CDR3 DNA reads TGTGCCAGCAGTTTAAGCGTGGTGGATGAGCAGTACTTC.

CDR3 sequence: CASSQQGGVGYTF. CDR3 DNA sequence: TGCGCCAGCAGCCAACAAGGGGGCGTTGGCTACACCTTC. J is TRBJ1-2 and V is TRBV5-1; TRBD1 agrees at 7 bases. V lost 4 bases to trimming and J lost 7 bases; unmatched junction nucleotides: 7. Germline CDR1 and CDR2: SGHRS and YFSETQ. This CDR3 has 13 residues.

CDR3 DNA: TGTGCCAGCAGTTATTTGGGCCGCCAGGAGACCCAGTACTTC. Protein product: CASSYLGRQETQYF. The rearrangement joins TRBV6-5 to TRBJ2-5; D not certain. Germline CDR1 reads MNHEY; CDR2 reads SVGAGI. This CDR3 is 14 amino acids long. Trimming took 3 bases from V and 5 from J, leaving 13 bases between them.

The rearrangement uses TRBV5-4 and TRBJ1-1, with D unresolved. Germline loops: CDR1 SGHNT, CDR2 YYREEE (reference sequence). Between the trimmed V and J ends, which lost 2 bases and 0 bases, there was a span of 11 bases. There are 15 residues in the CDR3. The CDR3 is CASSFDDILNTEAFF. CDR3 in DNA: TGTGCCAGCAGCTTCGATGACATCCTGAACACTGAAGCTTTCTTT.

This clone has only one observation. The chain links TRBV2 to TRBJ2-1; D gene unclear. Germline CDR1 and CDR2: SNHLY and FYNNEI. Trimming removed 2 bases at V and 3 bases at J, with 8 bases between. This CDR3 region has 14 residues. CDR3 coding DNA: TGTGCCAGCAGTGAATCGGCAGGCTACAATGAGCAGTTCTTC. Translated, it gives CASSESAGYNEQFF.

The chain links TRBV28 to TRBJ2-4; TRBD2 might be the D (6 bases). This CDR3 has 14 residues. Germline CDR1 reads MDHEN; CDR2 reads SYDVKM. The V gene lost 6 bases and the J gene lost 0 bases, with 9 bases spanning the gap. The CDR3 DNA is TGTGCCAGCAGACCGGGACTAGCCAAAAACATTCAGTACTTC. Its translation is CASRPGLAKNIQYF. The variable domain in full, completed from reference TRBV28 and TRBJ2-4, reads DVKVTQSSRYLVKRTGEKVFLECVQDMDHENMFWYRQDPGLGLRLIYFSYDVKMKEKGDIPEGYSVSREKKERFSLILESASTNQTSMYLCASRPGLAKNIQYFGAGTRLSVL.

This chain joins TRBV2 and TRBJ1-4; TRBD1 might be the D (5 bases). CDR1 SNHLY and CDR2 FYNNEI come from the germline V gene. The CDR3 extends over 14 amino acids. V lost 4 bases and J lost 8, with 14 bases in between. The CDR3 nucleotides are TGTGCCAGCAGTGTTACCGGGGGTGGCGAAAAACTGTTTTTT. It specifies CASSVTGGGEKLFF.

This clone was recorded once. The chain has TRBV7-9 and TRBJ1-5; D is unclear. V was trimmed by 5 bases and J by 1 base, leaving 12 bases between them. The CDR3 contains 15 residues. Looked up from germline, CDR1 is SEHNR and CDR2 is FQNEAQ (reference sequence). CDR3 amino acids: CASSASGGSNQPQHF. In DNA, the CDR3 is TGTGCCAGCAGCGCCAGTGGTGGGAGCAATCAGCCCCAGCATTTT.

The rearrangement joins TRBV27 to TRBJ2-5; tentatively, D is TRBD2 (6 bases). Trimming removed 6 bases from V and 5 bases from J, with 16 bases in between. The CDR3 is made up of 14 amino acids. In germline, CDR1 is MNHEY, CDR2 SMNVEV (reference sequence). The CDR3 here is CASREGPQEETQYF. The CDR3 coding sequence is TGTGCCAGCAGGGAGGGGCCCCAGGAGGAGACCCAGTACTTC.

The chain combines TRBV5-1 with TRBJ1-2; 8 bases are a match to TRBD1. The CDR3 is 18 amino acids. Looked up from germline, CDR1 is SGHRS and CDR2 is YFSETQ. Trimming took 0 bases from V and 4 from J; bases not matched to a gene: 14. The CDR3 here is CASSLGLGDRSRGYGYTF. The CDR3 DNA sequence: TGCGCCAGCAGCTTGGGACTTGGGGACAGGTCTAGAGGCTATGGCTACACCTTC.

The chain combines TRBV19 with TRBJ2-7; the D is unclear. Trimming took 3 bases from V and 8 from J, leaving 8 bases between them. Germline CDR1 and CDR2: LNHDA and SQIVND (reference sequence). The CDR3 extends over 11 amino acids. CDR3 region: CASSMPGQQYF. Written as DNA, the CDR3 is TGTGCCAGTAGTATGCCAGGTCAGCAGTACTTC.

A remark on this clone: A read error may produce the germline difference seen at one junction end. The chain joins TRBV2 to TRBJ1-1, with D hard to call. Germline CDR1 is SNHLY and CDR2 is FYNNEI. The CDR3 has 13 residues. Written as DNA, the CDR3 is TGTGCCAGCCAGAAAGAAGGGAACGCTGAAGCTTTCTTT. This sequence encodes CASQKEGNAEAFF.

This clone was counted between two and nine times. The CDR3 is CAAKGQGNSPLHF. In nucleotides, the CDR3 is TGTGCCGCTAAGGGACAGGGTAATTCACCCCTCCACTTT. The genes are TRBV19 and TRBJ1-6, with 9 bases matching TRBD1. The V gene's germline CDR1 is LNHDA and CDR2 SQIVND (reference sequence). The CDR3 contains 13 residues. J lost 6 bases, V lost 11 bases, and 5 bases had no gene match.

CDR3 residues: CSVVGGVGSYNEQFF. The CDR3 DNA reads as TGCAGCGTTGTTGGGGGGGTTGGCTCCTACAATGAGCAGTTCTTC. The chain is built from TRBV29-1 and TRBJ2-1; TRBD2 matches 7 bases. V dropped 4 bases and J dropped 0; count of bases not matched to a gene: 6. Germline assignment: CDR1 SQVTM and CDR2 ANQGSEA. CDR3 length equals 15 residues.

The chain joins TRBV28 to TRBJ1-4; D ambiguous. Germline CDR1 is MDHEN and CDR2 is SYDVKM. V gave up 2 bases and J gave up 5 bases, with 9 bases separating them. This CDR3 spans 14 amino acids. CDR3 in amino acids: CASSLGGRNEKLFF. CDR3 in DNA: TGTGCCAGCAGTTTAGGAGGGAGGAATGAAAAACTGTTTTTT.

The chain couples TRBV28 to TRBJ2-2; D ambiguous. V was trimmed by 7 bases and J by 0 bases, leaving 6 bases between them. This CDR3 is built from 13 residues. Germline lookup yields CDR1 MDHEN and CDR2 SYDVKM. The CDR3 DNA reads TGTGCCAGCATGAAGCCGAACACCGGGGAGCTGTTTTTT. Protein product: CASMKPNTGELFF.

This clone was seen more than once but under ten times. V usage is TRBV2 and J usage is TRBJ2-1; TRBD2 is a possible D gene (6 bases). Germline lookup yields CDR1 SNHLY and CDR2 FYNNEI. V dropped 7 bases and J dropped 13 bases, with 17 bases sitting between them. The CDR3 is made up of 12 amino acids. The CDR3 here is CASNFQGGEQFF. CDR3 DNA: TGTGCCAGCAATTTTCAGGGCGGGGAACAGTTCTTC.

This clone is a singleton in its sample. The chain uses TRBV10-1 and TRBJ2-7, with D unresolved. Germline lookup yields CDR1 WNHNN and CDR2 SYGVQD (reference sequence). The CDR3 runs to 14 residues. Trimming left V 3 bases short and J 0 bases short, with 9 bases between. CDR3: CASSERRSSYEQYF. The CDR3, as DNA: TGCGCCAGCAGTGAAAGGCGAAGCTCCTACGAGCAGTACTTC.

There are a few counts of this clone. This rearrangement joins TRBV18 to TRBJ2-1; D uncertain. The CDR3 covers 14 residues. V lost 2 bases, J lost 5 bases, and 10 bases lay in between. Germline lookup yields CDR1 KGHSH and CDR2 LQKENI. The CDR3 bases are TGTGCCAGCTCACCATCGTACCAGGACAATGAGCAGTTCTTC. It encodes CASSPSYQDNEQFF.

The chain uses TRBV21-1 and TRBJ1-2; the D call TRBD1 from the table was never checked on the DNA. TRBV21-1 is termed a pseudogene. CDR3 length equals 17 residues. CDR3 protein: CASSKVGQGEYNYGYTF. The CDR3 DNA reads TGTGCCAGCAGCAAAGTAGGCCAGGGGGAGTATAACTATGGCTACACCTTC.

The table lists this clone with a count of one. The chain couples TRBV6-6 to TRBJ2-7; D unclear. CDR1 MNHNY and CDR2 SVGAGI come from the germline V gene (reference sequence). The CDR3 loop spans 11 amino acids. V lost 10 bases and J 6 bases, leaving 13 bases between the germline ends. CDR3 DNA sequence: TGTGCCACGGCACAGAAAATCGAGCAGTACTTC. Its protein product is CATAQKIEQYF.

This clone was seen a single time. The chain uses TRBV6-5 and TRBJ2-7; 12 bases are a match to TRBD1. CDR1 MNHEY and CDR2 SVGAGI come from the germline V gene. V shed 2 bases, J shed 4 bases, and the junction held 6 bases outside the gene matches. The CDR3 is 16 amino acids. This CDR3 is CASSYLRGQGAYEQYF. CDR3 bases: TGTGCCAGCAGTTACCTCCGGGGACAGGGGGCGTACGAGCAGTACTTC.

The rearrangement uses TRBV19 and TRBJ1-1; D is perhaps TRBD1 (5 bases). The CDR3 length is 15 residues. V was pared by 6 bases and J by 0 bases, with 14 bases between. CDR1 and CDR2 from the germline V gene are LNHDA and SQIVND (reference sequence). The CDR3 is CASSERGPLNTEAFF. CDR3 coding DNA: TGTGCCAGTAGCGAGCGGGGACCTTTGAACACTGAAGCTTTCTTT.

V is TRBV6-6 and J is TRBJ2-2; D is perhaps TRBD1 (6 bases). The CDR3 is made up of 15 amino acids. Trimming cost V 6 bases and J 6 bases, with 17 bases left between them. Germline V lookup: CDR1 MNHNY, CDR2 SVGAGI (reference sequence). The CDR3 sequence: CASSPRQAGAGELFF. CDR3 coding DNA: TGTGCCAGCAGCCCCCGACAGGCCGGGGCCGGGGAGCTGTTTTTT.

Here the CDR3 reads CASSRSGQGPQETQYF. Written as DNA, the CDR3 is TGTGCCAGCAGCCGTTCGGGACAGGGACCCCAAGAGACCCAGTACTTC. The chain joins TRBV7-9 to TRBJ2-5; 9 nucleotides match TRBD1. V gave up 5 bases and J gave up 1 base; unmatched junction bases: 8. The germline gives CDR1 SEHNR, CDR2 FQNEAQ (reference sequence). This CDR3 spans 16 amino acids.

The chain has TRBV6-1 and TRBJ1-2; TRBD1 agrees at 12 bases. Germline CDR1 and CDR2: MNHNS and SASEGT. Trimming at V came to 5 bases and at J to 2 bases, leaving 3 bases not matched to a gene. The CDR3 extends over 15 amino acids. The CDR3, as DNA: TGTGCCAGCAGTAAGGGACAGGGGGCCAACTATGGCTACACCTTC. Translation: CASSKGQGANYGYTF.